These T cell receptor beta chains were read from a single sample in a study of response to subunit inactivated influenza vaccine. TCRdb passed the RT-PCR reads through MiXCR, listing each CDR3 protein once. This sample has under 500,000 distinct CDR3 sequences, with roughly 9.7% found just once. The sequencing here drew on PBMCs from blood, taken roughly 46 days after vaccination. Source of these receptors: a man over 45 who received an inactivated influenza vaccine. CDR3s include the opening cysteine and the closing phenylalanine or tryptophan. A D gene is named only where the DNA matches it firmly. Size values are once, few and many counts, or a class for expanded clones, and some rows have none.

14	NA	TRBJ1-6	many	TRBV28	CASSHPGQNSPLHF	TGTGCCAGCAGCCATCCGGGTCAAAATTCACCCCTCCACTTT
13	NA	TRBJ1-2	few	TRBV29-1	CSVEGRPFGGYTF	TGCAGCGTTGAAGGGAGGCCTTTTGGAGGCTACACCTTC
13	NA	TRBJ2-5	many	TRBV5-6	CASSLIREETQYF	TGTGCCAGCAGCTTGATTAGGGAAGAGACCCAGTACTTC
13	NA	TRBJ2-2	many	TRBV6-5	CASRNSNTGELFF	TGTGCCAGCAGAAACTCGAACACCGGGGAGCTGTTTTTT
14	NA	TRBJ2-4	NA	TRBV28	CASSAKLAYSIQYF	TGTGCCAGCAGCGCGAAATTGGCCTACTCCATTCAGTACTTC
10	NA	TRBJ2-1	many	TRBV12-3/TRBV12-4	CASSLREQFF	TGTGCCAGCAGTTTGCGTGAGCAGTTCTTC
16	TRBD1	TRBJ2-1	few	TRBV5-1	CASSLYDRALGNEQFF	TGCGCCAGCAGCTTGTATGACAGGGCCTTAGGAAATGAGCAGTTCTTC
17	NA	TRBJ1-3	NA	TRBV5-1	CASSSREDSLSGNTIYF	TGCGCCAGCAGCTCCAGAGAGGACTCGCTCTCTGGAAACACCATATATTTT
17	NA	TRBJ2-1	few	TRBV21-1	CASSLPPCLEPEMNQFF	TGTGCCAGCAGCCTCCCGCCCTGTCTAGAGCCCGAAATGAACCAGTTCTTC
15	NA	TRBJ1-1	NA	TRBV6-5	CASSYSGGRRTEAFF	TGTGCCAGCAGTTACTCGGGTGGTAGGCGGACTGAAGCTTTCTTT
14	NA	TRBJ1-2	NA	TRBV6-1	CASTLRVGKAHYTF	TGTGCCAGCACCCTGAGGGTGGGGAAGGCCCACTACACCTTC
15	NA	TRBJ2-1	once	TRBV5-6	CASSLGISSYNEQFF	TGTGCCAGCAGCTTGGGGATAAGCTCCTACAATGAGCAGTTCTTC
15	NA	TRBJ1-1	many	TRBV5-1	CASSLGGRRNTEAFF	TGCGCCAGCAGCTTGGGGGGACGGCGGAACACTGAAGCTTTCTTT
13	TRBD2	TRBJ2-7	many	TRBV29-1	CSVMGGDSYEQYF	TGCAGCGTCATGGGAGGGGACTCCTACGAGCAGTACTTC
18	TRBD2	TRBJ2-3	NA	TRBV6-5	CASSYLRLAGALTDTQYF	TGTGCCAGCAGTTACTTACGACTAGCGGGGGCCCTCACAGATACGCAGTATTTT
12	NA	TRBJ2-5	NA	TRBV7-2	CASSVLGGTQYF	TGTGCCAGCAGCGTCCTCGGGGGGACCCAGTACTTC
18	TRBD1	TRBJ2-7	NA	TRBV27	CASSGHWRGQGVSYEQYF	TGTGCCAGCAGTGGCCACTGGCGGGGACAGGGAGTCTCCTACGAGCAGTACTTC
14	NA	TRBJ2-7	few	TRBV3-1	CASIGRGSSYEQYF	TGTGCCAGCATCGGCCGGGGCTCATCCTACGAGCAGTACTTC
20	NA	TRBJ1-3	few	TRBV24-1	CATSDSLTGYVGLSGNTIYF	TGTGCCACCAGTGACTCTCTTACAGGGTATGTGGGGCTTTCTGGAAACACCATATATTTT
14	NA	TRBJ1-1	many	TRBV29-1	CSALSFAGGTEAFF	TGCAGCGCCCTTTCGTTCGCGGGCGGCACTGAAGCTTTCTTT
13	TRBD2	TRBJ2-1	NA	TRBV3-1	CASSHADGTSRFF	TGTGCCAGCAGCCATGCTGATGGGACTAGTCGGTTCTTC
13	NA	TRBJ2-7	few	TRBV25-1	CATQPVGVGEQYF	TGTGCCACCCAACCCGTGGGGGTTGGCGAGCAGTACTTC
16	TRBD2	TRBJ2-1	few	TRBV6-2/TRBV6-3	CASSPLAEPSYNEQFF	TGTGCCAGCAGCCCACTAGCGGAACCCTCCTACAATGAGCAGTTCTTC
11	NA	TRBJ2-7	few	TRBV24-1	CATGYGGEQYF	TGTGCCACCGGATATGGGGGCGAGCAGTACTTC
16	TRBD2	TRBJ2-1	NA	TRBV19	CASSIIGGSSYNEQFF	TGTGCCAGTAGTATAATCGGCGGGAGCTCCTACAATGAGCAGTTCTTC
14	TRBD1	TRBJ2-7	few	TRBV13	CASRPDRGAYEQYF	TGTGCCAGCAGACCGGACAGGGGGGCCTACGAGCAGTACTTC
14	TRBD2	TRBJ2-5	NA	TRBV29-1	CSADLTSDQETQYF	TGCAGCGCCGACCTGACTAGCGACCAAGAGACCCAGTACTTC
18	TRBD2	TRBJ2-7	NA	TRBV4-2	CASRPELAGGKGPYEQYF	TGTGCCAGCCGGCCGGAACTAGCGGGAGGGAAGGGGCCCTACGAGCAGTACTTC
13	NA	TRBJ2-3	few	TRBV7-2	CASSFLLSDTQYF	TGTGCCAGCAGCTTCTTACTCTCAGATACGCAGTATTTT
15	NA	TRBJ1-1	many	TRBV6-1	CASSPTIRVDTEAFF	TGTGCCAGCAGCCCGACAATCCGGGTGGACACTGAAGCTTTCTTT
13	NA	TRBJ2-1	many	TRBV6-2/TRBV6-3	CASSPPRVDEQFF	TGTGCCAGCAGTCCCCCGCGGGTTGATGAGCAGTTCTTC
20	NA	TRBJ2-1	NA	TRBV24-1	CATSGIRTGATSGAYNEQFF	TGTGCCACCAGTGGTATACGGACAGGGGCCACTAGCGGAGCCTACAATGAGCAGTTCTTC
14	TRBD1	TRBJ2-5	NA	TRBV2	CASSGDRYQETQYF	TGTGCCAGCAGTGGGGACAGGTACCAAGAGACCCAGTACTTC
15	TRBD2	TRBJ2-3	few	TRBV12-3/TRBV12-4	CASRRTRYFADTQYF	TGTGCCAGCAGGCGGACTAGGTATTTTGCAGATACGCAGTATTTT
15	NA	TRBJ2-3	NA	TRBV5-1	CASRDGGAGFGTQYF	TGCGCCAGCAGGGACGGGGGCGCGGGGTTTGGTACCCAGTATTTT
15	TRBD2	TRBJ2-7	NA	TRBV7-2	CASSLGPRGSYEQYF	TGTGCCAGCAGCTTAGGTCCGCGGGGGTCCTACGAGCAGTACTTC
13	NA	TRBJ2-7	NA	TRBV4-3	CASSQGVAYEQYF	TGCGCCAGCAGCCAAGGGGTTGCCTACGAGCAGTACTTC
14	NA	TRBJ2-2	NA	TRBV5-6	CASSFWGLTGELFF	TGTGCCAGCAGCTTTTGGGGACTTACCGGGGAGCTGTTTTTT
13	TRBD1	TRBJ2-7	many	TRBV5-1	CAKGQGPTYEQYF	TGCGCCAAAGGACAGGGACCAACCTACGAGCAGTACTTC
14	NA	TRBJ2-3	NA	TRBV20-1	CSASGEGSADTQYF	TGCAGTGCTAGTGGAGAGGGTAGCGCAGATACGCAGTATTTT
16	NA	TRBJ2-1	NA	TRBV24-1	CATSDMGGENHNEQFF	TGTGCCACCAGTGATATGGGGGGAGAAAACCACAATGAGCAGTTCTTC
15	TRBD1	TRBJ1-1	few	TRBV29-1	CSGVLRQGTNTEAFF	TGCAGCGGCGTCCTCAGACAGGGGACGAACACTGAAGCTTTCTTT
13	NA	TRBJ1-1	NA	TRBV5-5	CASSLRQGLEAFF	TGTGCCAGCAGCTTGCGGCAGGGGCTCGAAGCTTTCTTT
14	TRBD1	TRBJ2-1	many	TRBV6-1	CASSTPDRANEQFF	TGTGCCAGCAGTACACCGGACAGGGCCAATGAGCAGTTCTTC
18	TRBD2	TRBJ2-5	NA	TRBV11-2	CASSPRVQRGGMEETQYF	TGTGCCAGCAGCCCCCGAGTCCAGCGGGGGGGAATGGAAGAGACCCAGTACTTC
14	NA	TRBJ2-5	NA	TRBV15	CATSRDSSEQTQYF	TGTGCCACCAGCAGAGATTCTTCCGAGCAGACCCAGTACTTC
14	TRBD2	TRBJ2-2	NA	TRBV29-1	CSVQPGLAAGELFF	TGCAGCGTTCAACCGGGACTAGCCGCCGGGGAGCTGTTTTTT
17	TRBD2	TRBJ2-2	NA	TRBV7-3	CASSRLGTSGSGGELFF	TGTGCCAGCAGCAGACTTGGGACTAGCGGGAGCGGCGGGGAGCTGTTTTTT
15	NA	TRBJ2-2	NA	TRBV5-1	CASSWTTMNTGELFF	TGCGCCAGCAGCTGGACTACTATGAACACCGGGGAGCTGTTTTTT
15	NA	TRBJ1-3	few	TRBV15	CATSRDQVSGNTIYF	TGTGCCACCAGCAGAGATCAAGTTTCTGGAAACACCATATATTTT